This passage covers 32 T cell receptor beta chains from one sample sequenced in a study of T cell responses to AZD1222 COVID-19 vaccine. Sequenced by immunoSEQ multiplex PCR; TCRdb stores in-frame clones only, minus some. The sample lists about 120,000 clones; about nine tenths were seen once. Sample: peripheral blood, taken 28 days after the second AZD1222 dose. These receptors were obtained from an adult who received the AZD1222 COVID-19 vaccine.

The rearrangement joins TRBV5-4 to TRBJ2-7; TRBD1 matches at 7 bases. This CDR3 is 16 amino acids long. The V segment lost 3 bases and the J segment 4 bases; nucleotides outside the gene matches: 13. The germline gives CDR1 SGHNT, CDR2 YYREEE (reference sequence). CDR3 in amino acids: CASSSPIGTDGYEQYF. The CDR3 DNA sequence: TGTGCCAGCAGCTCCCCCATTGGGACAGATGGGTACGAGCAGTACTTC.

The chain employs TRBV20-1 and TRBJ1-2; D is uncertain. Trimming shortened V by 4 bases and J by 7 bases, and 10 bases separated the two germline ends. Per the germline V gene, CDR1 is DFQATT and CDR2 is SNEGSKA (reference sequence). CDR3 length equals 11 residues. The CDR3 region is CSATIPGGYTF. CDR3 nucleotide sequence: TGCAGTGCTACTATTCCCGGTGGCTACACCTTC.

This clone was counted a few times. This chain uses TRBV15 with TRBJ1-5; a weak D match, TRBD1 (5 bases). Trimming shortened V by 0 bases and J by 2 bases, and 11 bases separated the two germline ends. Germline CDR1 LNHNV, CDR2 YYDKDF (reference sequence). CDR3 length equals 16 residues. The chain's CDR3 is CATSRDAGVGNQPQHF. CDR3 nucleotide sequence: TGTGCCACCAGCAGAGATGCGGGGGTAGGCAATCAGCCCCAGCATTTT.

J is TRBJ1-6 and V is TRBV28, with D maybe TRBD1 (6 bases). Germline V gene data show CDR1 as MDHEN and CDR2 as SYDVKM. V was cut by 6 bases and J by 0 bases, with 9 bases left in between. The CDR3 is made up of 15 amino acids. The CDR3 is CASRQGPSYNSPLHF. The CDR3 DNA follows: TGTGCCAGCAGACAGGGACCCTCCTATAATTCACCCCTCCACTTT.

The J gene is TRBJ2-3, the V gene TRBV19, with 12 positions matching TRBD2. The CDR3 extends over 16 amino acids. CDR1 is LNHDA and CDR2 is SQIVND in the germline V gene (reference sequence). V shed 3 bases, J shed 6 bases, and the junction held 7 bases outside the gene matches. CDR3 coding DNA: TGTGCCAGTAGTATCCACGCTAGCGGGGGGGTGGATACGCAGTATTTT. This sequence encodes CASSIHASGGVDTQYF.

The CDR3 region is CAIRSADRGSGPQHF. DNA of the CDR3: TGTGCCATCCGGTCCGCCGACAGGGGATCTGGGCCCCAGCATTTT. The chain employs TRBV10-3 and TRBJ1-5; the match to TRBD1 covers 8 bases. The CDR3 runs 15 residues. V lost 8 bases, J lost 9 bases, and 15 bases stayed unmatched. Germline CDR1 reads ENHRY; CDR2 reads SYGVKD.

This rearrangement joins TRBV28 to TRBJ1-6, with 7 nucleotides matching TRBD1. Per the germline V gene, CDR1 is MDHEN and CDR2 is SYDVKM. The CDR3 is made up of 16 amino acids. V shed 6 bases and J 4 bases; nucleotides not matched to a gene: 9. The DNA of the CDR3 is TGTGCCAGCAGACCAACCTCGGGACAGTATAATTCACCCCTCCACTTT. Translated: CASRPTSGQYNSPLHF.

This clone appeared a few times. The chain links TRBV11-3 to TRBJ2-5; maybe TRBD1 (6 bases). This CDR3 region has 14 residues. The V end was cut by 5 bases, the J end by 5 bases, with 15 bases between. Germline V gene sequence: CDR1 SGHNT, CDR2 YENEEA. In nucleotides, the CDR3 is TGTGCCAGCAGCCAGGACAGCGCAGATGAGACCCAGTACTTC. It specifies CASSQDSADETQYF.

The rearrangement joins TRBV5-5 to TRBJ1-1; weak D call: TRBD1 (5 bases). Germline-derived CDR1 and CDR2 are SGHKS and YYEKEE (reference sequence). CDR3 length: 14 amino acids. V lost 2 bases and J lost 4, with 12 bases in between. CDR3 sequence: CASSFSSQGTEAFF. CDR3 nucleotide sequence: TGTGCCAGCAGCTTTTCGTCCCAGGGCACTGAAGCTTTCTTT.

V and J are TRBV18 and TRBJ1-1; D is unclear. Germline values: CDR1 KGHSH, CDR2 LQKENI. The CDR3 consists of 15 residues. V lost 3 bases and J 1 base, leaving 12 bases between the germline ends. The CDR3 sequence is CASSPLGGWNTEAFF. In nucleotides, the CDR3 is TGTGCCAGCTCACCTCTCGGAGGATGGAACACTGAAGCTTTCTTT.

The CDR3 loop is CASSGTARSGNTIYF. The CDR3 DNA reads as TGTGCCAGCAGTGGGACAGCCCGCTCTGGAAACACCATATATTTT. The rearrangement uses TRBV28 and TRBJ1-3; 7 nucleotides match TRBD1. Germline V CDR1 and CDR2: MDHEN, SYDVKM. The CDR3 consists of 15 residues. V trimming: 5 bases; J trimming: 0 bases; junction bases outside the gene matches: 4.

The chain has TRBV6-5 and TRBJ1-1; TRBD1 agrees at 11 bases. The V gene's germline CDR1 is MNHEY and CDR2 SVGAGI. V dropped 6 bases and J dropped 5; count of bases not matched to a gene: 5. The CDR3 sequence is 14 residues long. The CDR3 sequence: CASREDRGRTEAFF. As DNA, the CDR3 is TGTGCCAGCAGAGAGGACAGGGGGCGGACTGAAGCTTTCTTT.

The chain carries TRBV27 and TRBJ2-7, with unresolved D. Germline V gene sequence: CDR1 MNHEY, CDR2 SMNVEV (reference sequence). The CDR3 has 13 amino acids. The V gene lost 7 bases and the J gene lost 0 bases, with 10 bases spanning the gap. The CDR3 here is CASKRAPSYEQYF. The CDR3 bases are TGTGCCAGCAAAAGGGCCCCCTCCTACGAGCAGTACTTC.

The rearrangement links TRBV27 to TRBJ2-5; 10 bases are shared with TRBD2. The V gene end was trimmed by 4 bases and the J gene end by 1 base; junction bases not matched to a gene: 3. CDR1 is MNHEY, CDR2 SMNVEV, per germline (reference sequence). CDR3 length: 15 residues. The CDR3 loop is CASSSRTSGQETQYF. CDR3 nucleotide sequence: TGTGCCAGCAGTTCGAGGACTAGCGGCCAAGAGACCCAGTACTTC.

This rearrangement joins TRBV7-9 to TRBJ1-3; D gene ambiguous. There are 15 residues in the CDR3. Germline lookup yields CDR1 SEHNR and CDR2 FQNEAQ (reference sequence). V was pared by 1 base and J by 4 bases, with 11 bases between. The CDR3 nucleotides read TGTGCCAGCAGCTTAGTAACCGGGTACGGAAACACCATATATTTT. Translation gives CASSLVTGYGNTIYF.

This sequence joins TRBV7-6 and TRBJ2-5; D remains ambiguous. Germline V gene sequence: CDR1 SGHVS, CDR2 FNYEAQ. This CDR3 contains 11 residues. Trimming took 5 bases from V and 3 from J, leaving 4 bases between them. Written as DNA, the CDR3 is TGTGCCAGCAGCGTGAAAGAGACCCAGTACTTC. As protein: CASSVKETQYF.

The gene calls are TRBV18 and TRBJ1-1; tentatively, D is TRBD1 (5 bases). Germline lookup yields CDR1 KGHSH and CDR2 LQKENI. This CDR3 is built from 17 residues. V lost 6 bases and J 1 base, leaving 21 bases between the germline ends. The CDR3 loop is CASSRRTGTAGNTEAFF. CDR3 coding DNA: TGTGCCAGCTCCCGTCGGACCGGGACGGCAGGGAACACTGAAGCTTTCTTT. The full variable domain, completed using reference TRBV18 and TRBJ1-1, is NAGVMQNPRHLVRRRGQEARLRCSPMKGHSHVYWYRQLPEEGLKFMVYLQKENIIDESGMPKERFSAEFPKEGPSILRIQQVVRGDSAAYFCASSRRTGTAGNTEAFFGQGTRLTVV.

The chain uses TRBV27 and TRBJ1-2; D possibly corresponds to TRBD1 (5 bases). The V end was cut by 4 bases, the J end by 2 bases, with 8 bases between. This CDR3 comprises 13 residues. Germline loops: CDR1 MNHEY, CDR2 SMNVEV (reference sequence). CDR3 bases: TGTGCCAGCAGTTGGCGGACAAACTATGGCTACACCTTC. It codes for CASSWRTNYGYTF.

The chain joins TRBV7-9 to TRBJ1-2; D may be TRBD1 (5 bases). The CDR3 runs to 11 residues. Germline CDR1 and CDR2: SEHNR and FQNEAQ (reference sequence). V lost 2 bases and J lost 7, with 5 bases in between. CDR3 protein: CASSLQGGYTF. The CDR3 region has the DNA TGTGCCAGCAGCTTACAGGGTGGCTACACCTTC.

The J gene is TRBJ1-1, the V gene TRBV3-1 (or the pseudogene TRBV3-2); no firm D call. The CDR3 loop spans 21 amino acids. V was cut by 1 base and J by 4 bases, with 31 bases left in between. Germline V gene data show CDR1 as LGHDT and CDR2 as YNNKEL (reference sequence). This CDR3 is CASSQAAFCRTWATRCTEAFF. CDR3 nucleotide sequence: TGTGCCAGCAGCCAAGCCGCCTTTTGCCGGACGTGGGCAACCCGATGCACTGAAGCTTTCTTT.

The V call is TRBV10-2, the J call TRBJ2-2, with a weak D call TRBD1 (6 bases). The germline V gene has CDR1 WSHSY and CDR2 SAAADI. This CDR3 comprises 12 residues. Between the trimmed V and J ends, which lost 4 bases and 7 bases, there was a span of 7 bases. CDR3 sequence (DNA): TGCGCCAGCAGTGCAGGGGACGGGGAGCTGTTTTTT. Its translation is CASSAGDGELFF.

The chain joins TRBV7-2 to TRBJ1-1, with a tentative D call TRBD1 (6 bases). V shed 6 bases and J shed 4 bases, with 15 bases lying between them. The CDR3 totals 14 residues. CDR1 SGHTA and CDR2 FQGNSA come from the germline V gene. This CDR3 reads CASRPNTGPTEAFF. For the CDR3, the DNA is TGTGCCAGCAGACCCAATACAGGGCCCACTGAAGCTTTCTTT.

CDR3 DNA sequence: TGTGCCAGCAGCTTCCCCCAAACCTACGAGCAGTACTTC. Encoded protein: CASSFPQTYEQYF. The rearrangement joins TRBV7-9 to TRBJ2-7; D gene ambiguous. With 3 bases removed from V and 2 bases from J, the gap between germline ends came to 8 bases. In germline, CDR1 is SEHNR, CDR2 FQNEAQ (reference sequence). The CDR3 is 13 amino acids.

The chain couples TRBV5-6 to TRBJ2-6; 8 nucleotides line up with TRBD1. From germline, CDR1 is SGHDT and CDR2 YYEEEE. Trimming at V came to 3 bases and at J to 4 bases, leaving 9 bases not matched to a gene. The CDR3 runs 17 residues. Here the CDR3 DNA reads TGTGCCAGCAGCTCAGGGGGCCGGTATTCGGGGGCCAACGTCCTGACTTTC. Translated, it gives CASSSGGRYSGANVLTF.

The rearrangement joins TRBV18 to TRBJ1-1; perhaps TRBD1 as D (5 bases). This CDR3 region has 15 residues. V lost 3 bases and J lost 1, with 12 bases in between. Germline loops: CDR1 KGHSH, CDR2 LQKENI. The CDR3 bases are TGTGCCAGCTCACCTTCTTACCAGGGGAACACTGAAGCTTTCTTT. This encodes CASSPSYQGNTEAFF.

The CDR3 bases are TGTGCCAGTAGTATTGGTTACCGGGCCTCCTATAATTCACCCCTCCACTTT. This translates into CASSIGYRASYNSPLHF. V gene TRBV19 combines with J gene TRBJ1-6; no firm D call. Trimming pared 3 bases from V and 0 bases from J, leaving 12 bases between. The length of the CDR3 is 17 residues. Germline assignment: CDR1 LNHDA and CDR2 SQIVND (reference sequence).

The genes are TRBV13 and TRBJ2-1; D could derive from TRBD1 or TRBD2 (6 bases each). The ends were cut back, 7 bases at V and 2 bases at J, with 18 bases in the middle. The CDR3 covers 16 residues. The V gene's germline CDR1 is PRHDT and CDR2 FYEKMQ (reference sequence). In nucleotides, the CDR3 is TGTGCCAGCACCGCCGCGTGGGGGGCCCCCTACAATGAGCAGTTCTTC. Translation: CASTAAWGAPYNEQFF.

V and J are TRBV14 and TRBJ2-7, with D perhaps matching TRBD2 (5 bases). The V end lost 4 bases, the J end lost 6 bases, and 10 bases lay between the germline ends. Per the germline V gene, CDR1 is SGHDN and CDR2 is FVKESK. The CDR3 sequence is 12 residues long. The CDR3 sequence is CASSREGGEQYF. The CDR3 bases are TGTGCCAGCAGCCGAGAGGGTGGCGAGCAGTACTTC.

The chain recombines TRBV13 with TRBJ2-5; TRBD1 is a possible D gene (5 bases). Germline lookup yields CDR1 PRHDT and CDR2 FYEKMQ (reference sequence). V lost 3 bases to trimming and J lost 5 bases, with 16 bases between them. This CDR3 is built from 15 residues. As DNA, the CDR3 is TGTGCCAGCAGCTTGGACACCCGAGGAAGGGAGACCCAGTACTTC. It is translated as CASSLDTRGRETQYF.

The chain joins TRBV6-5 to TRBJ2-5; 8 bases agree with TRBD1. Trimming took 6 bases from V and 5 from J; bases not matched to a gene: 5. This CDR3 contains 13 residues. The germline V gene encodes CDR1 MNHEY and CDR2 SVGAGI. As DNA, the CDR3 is TGTGCCAGCAGCGGACAGGGCCGGGAGACCCAGTACTTC. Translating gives CASSGQGRETQYF.

The CDR3 DNA follows: TGTGCCAGCAGCCAAGATCAGGACCTGGGGAATGAGCAGTTCTTC. This sequence encodes CASSQDQDLGNEQFF. The chain uses TRBV4-2 and TRBJ2-1; no clear D. Germline V lookup: CDR1 LGHNA, CDR2 YNFKEQ. This CDR3 region has 15 residues. Trimming took 0 bases from V and 7 from J, leaving 13 bases between them.

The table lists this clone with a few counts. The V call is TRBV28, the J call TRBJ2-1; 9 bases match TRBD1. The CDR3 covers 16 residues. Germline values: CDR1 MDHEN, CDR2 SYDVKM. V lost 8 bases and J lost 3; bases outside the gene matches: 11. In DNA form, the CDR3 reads TGTGCCAGCCGCCCAGCGCCGGGACAGGGCTACAATGAGCAGTTCTTC. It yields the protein CASRPAPGQGYNEQFF.